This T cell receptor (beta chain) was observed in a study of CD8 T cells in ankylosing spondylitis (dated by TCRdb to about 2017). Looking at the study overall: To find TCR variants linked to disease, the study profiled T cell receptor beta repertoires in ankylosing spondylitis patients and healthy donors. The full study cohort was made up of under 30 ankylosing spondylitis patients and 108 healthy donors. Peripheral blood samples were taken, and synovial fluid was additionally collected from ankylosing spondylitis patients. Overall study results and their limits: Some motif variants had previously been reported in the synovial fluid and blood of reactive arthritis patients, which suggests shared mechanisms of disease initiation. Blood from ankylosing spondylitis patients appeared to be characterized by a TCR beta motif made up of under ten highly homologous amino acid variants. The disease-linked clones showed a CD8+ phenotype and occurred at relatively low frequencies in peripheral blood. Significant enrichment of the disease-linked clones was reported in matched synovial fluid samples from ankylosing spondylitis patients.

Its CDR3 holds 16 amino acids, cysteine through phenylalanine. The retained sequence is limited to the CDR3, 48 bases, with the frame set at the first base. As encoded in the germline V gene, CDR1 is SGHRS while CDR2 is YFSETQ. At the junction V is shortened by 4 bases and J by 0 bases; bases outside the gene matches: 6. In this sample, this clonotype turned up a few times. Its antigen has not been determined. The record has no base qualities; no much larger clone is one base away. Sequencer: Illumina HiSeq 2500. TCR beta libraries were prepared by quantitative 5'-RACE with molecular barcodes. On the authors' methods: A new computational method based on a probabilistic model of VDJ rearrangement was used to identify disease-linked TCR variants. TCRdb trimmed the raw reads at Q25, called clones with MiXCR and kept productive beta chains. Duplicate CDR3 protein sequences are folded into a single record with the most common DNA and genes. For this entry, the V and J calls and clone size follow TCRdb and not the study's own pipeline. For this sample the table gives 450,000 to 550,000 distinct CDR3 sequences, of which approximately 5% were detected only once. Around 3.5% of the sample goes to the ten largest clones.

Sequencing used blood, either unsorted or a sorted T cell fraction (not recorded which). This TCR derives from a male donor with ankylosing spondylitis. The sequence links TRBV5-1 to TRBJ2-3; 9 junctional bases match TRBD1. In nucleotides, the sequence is TGCGCCAGCAGCACGGGACAGGGAGGTAGCACAGATACGCAGTATTTT. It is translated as CASSTGQGGSTDTQYF.